The rows below give T cell receptor beta chains drawn from one sample of a study of control samples from healthy donors and cancer patients. The protocol was immunoSEQ multiplex PCR, while the TCRdb copy is restricted to in-frame clones and leaves out a portion. The sample has under 150,000 clones, 90% to 95% seen once. The sample was PBMCs. The receptors were sampled from a man aged 50 or older with head and neck cancer. Both conserved end residues are part of each CDR3. Each record gives: clone size, V gene, J gene, D gene, CDR3 protein, CDR3 DNA. D genes are given only for firm matches. For some rows the clone size is stated as once, few or many, or as a class when expanded; others skip it.

clone size: NA; V gene: TRBV14; J gene: TRBJ2-7; D gene: NA; CDR3 protein: CASSLGTIPYEQYF; CDR3 DNA: TGTGCCAGCAGCCTGGGGACGATTCCCTACGAGCAGTACTTC
clone size: NA; V gene: TRBV7-9; J gene: TRBJ1-1; D gene: NA; CDR3 protein: CASSSPQGPTEAFF; CDR3 DNA: TGTGCCAGCAGCTCACCTCAGGGTCCCACTGAAGCTTTCTTT
clone size: NA; V gene: TRBV5-6; J gene: TRBJ2-1; D gene: NA; CDR3 protein: CASSLNYNEQFF; CDR3 DNA: TGTGCCAGCAGCCTAAATTACAATGAGCAGTTCTTC
clone size: NA; V gene: TRBV6-6; J gene: TRBJ1-2; D gene: TRBD1; CDR3 protein: CASSYSTGLPYGYTF; CDR3 DNA: TGTGCCAGCAGTTACTCGACAGGGTTGCCCTATGGCTACACCTTC
clone size: NA; V gene: TRBV6-6; J gene: TRBJ2-7; D gene: NA; CDR3 protein: CASSINGVHEQYF; CDR3 DNA: TGTGCCAGCAGCATCAACGGGGTCCACGAGCAGTACTTC
clone size: NA; V gene: TRBV6-6; J gene: TRBJ2-7; D gene: NA; CDR3 protein: CASSPSGQLNEQYF; CDR3 DNA: TGTGCCAGCAGCCCATCGGGGCAGCTGAACGAGCAGTACTTC
clone size: NA; V gene: TRBV6-5; J gene: TRBJ2-5; D gene: NA; CDR3 protein: CASSYRRSRPQETQYF; CDR3 DNA: TGTGCCAGCAGTTACCGACGCTCTAGGCCCCAAGAGACCCAGTACTTC
clone size: NA; V gene: TRBV24-1; J gene: TRBJ2-3; D gene: TRBD1; CDR3 protein: CATSDQGQGYGTQYF; CDR3 DNA: TGTGCCACCAGTGACCAGGGACAGGGGTACGGTACGCAGTATTTT
clone size: NA; V gene: TRBV5-4; J gene: TRBJ2-3; D gene: TRBD2; CDR3 protein: CASSAGTSGGTDTQYF; CDR3 DNA: TGTGCCAGCAGCGCAGGGACTAGCGGGGGCACAGATACGCAGTATTTT
clone size: few; V gene: TRBV7-2; J gene: TRBJ2-2; D gene: NA; CDR3 protein: CASSLITGELFF; CDR3 DNA: TGTGCCAGCAGCCTGATCACCGGGGAGCTGTTTTTT
clone size: NA; V gene: TRBV11-2; J gene: TRBJ2-5; D gene: NA; CDR3 protein: CASSPVGNSLIETQYF; CDR3 DNA: TGTGCCAGCAGCCCCGTAGGGAACAGTTTAATAGAGACCCAGTACTTC
clone size: NA; V gene: TRBV7-2; J gene: TRBJ1-1; D gene: NA; CDR3 protein: CASSLMTGVNTEAFF; CDR3 DNA: TGTGCCAGCAGCTTGATGACAGGCGTGAACACTGAAGCTTTCTTT
clone size: NA; V gene: TRBV30; J gene: TRBJ1-1; D gene: NA; CDR3 protein: CAWRLGVNTEAFF; CDR3 DNA: TGTGCCTGGAGACTCGGGGTGAACACTGAAGCTTTCTTT
clone size: few; V gene: TRBV6-4; J gene: TRBJ2-2; D gene: NA; CDR3 protein: CASSERTESVGGELFF; CDR3 DNA: TGTGCCAGCAGTGAACGGACGGAGTCGGTTGGCGGGGAGCTGTTTTTT
clone size: NA; V gene: TRBV6-5; J gene: TRBJ2-7; D gene: TRBD2; CDR3 protein: CASSQSSGGAYEQYF; CDR3 DNA: TGTGCCAGCAGTCAATCTAGCGGGGGAGCCTACGAGCAGTACTTC
clone size: NA; V gene: TRBV28; J gene: TRBJ1-1; D gene: TRBD1; CDR3 protein: CASSSPSTGAEAFF; CDR3 DNA: TGTGCCAGCAGTTCCCCCTCAACAGGGGCTGAAGCTTTCTTT
clone size: NA; V gene: TRBV5-1; J gene: TRBJ1-1; D gene: NA; CDR3 protein: CASSPDGGRRNTEAFF; CDR3 DNA: TGCGCCAGCAGCCCGGACGGGGGAAGGAGGAACACTGAAGCTTTCTTT
clone size: NA; V gene: TRBV18; J gene: TRBJ2-1; D gene: TRBD2; CDR3 protein: CASSASGDPLEQFF; CDR3 DNA: TGTGCCAGCTCCGCTAGCGGGGACCCCCTAGAGCAGTTCTTC
clone size: NA; V gene: TRBV6-5; J gene: TRBJ1-2; D gene: TRBD1; CDR3 protein: CASAGTGAKLNGYTF; CDR3 DNA: TGTGCCAGCGCCGGGACAGGGGCCAAACTCAATGGCTACACCTTC
clone size: once; V gene: TRBV12-3/TRBV12-4; J gene: TRBJ2-1; D gene: NA; CDR3 protein: CASSLTQTGEQFF; CDR3 DNA: TGTGCCAGCAGTTTAACCCAAACGGGTGAGCAGTTCTTC
clone size: NA; V gene: TRBV7-9; J gene: TRBJ1-2; D gene: NA; CDR3 protein: CASSLGGGNGYTF; CDR3 DNA: TGTGCCAGCAGCTTAGGGGGAGGGAATGGCTACACCTTC
clone size: NA; V gene: TRBV10-3; J gene: TRBJ1-1; D gene: NA; CDR3 protein: CAISASTGAGNTEAFF; CDR3 DNA: TGTGCCATTTCGGCCTCTACGGGGGCTGGGAACACTGAAGCTTTCTTT
clone size: once; V gene: TRBV4-2; J gene: TRBJ2-1; D gene: NA; CDR3 protein: CASSQEVGFGEQFF; CDR3 DNA: TGTGCCAGCAGCCAAGAAGTTGGATTCGGTGAGCAGTTCTTC
clone size: NA; V gene: TRBV3-1/TRBV3-2; J gene: TRBJ1-2; D gene: TRBD1; CDR3 protein: CASSRGTGGDYGYTF; CDR3 DNA: TGTGCCAGCAGCCGAGGGACAGGGGGCGACTATGGCTACACCTTC
clone size: once; V gene: TRBV6-5; J gene: TRBJ1-1; D gene: TRBD1; CDR3 protein: CASSSPTGRNTEAFF; CDR3 DNA: TGTGCCAGCAGTTCACCGACAGGGAGGAACACTGAAGCTTTCTTT
clone size: NA; V gene: TRBV19; J gene: TRBJ1-2; D gene: TRBD1; CDR3 protein: CASNLQGALSSGYTF; CDR3 DNA: TGTGCCAGTAACCTACAGGGGGCGCTTAGCTCTGGCTACACCTTC
clone size: NA; V gene: TRBV7-3; J gene: TRBJ1-6; D gene: NA; CDR3 protein: CASSLGSSYNSPLHF; CDR3 DNA: TGTGCCAGCAGCTTGGGAAGCTCCTATAATTCACCCCTCCACTTT
clone size: NA; V gene: TRBV7-9; J gene: TRBJ1-6; D gene: NA; CDR3 protein: CASNTLLGSGSPLHF; CDR3 DNA: TGTGCCAGCAACACCCTACTAGGGTCTGGGTCACCCCTCCACTTT
clone size: NA; V gene: TRBV6-5; J gene: TRBJ2-5; D gene: TRBD2; CDR3 protein: CASTRAGGFQETQYF; CDR3 DNA: TGTGCCAGCACCAGAGCGGGGGGGTTCCAAGAGACCCAGTACTTC
clone size: NA; V gene: TRBV19; J gene: TRBJ1-1; D gene: NA; CDR3 protein: CASSSTGNTEAFF; CDR3 DNA: TGTGCCAGTAGCTCGACAGGGAACACTGAAGCTTTCTTT
clone size: once; V gene: TRBV4-1; J gene: TRBJ1-4; D gene: NA; CDR3 protein: CASSPGRAPNEKLFF; CDR3 DNA: TGCGCCAGCAGCCCAGGTAGGGCTCCAAATGAAAAACTGTTTTTT
clone size: once; V gene: TRBV11-3; J gene: TRBJ2-5; D gene: TRBD2; CDR3 protein: CASSLGGLAEETQYF; CDR3 DNA: TGTGCCAGCAGCTTGGGGGGGTTGGCGGAGGAGACCCAGTACTTC
clone size: NA; V gene: TRBV7-9; J gene: TRBJ1-2; D gene: NA; CDR3 protein: CASRGAGYTF; CDR3 DNA: TGTGCCAGCCGTGGTGCTGGCTACACCTTC
clone size: NA; V gene: TRBV6-5; J gene: TRBJ1-1; D gene: NA; CDR3 protein: CASKIWDEAFF; CDR3 DNA: TGTGCCAGCAAAATATGGGACGAAGCTTTCTTT
clone size: NA; V gene: TRBV6-5; J gene: TRBJ1-3; D gene: NA; CDR3 protein: CASSATRGVPGSIYF; CDR3 DNA: TGTGCCAGCAGCGCCACCCGCGGGGTGCCGGGGTCCATATATTTT
clone size: NA; V gene: TRBV19; J gene: TRBJ1-1; D gene: TRBD1; CDR3 protein: CASSVDRVTEAFF; CDR3 DNA: TGTGCCAGTAGTGTGGACAGGGTCACTGAAGCTTTCTTT
clone size: NA; V gene: TRBV5-5; J gene: TRBJ2-3; D gene: NA; CDR3 protein: CASSSDPITDTQYF; CDR3 DNA: TGTGCCAGCAGTTCCGACCCGATCACAGATACGCAGTATTTT